This TCR beta chain appears in the sequencing data of a study of vaccination effects on CD4 cells after COVID-19. Study-level results: Healthy vaccine recipients' vaccine-induced clones were almost all SARS-CoV-2 mono-reactive.

The repertoire was sequenced with immunoSEQ multiplex PCR; TCRdb's copy has only in-frame clones and lacks some. The sample has fewer than 70,000 clones; 75% to 85% are singletons. With respect to this clone: What it binds is unknown.

Ahead of sequencing, the ViraFEST assay grew antigen-specific CD4+ T cells using viral peptide pools. Culture lasted 10 days before CD4+ T cell isolation. Negative nucleocapsid antibody tests before and after vaccination confirmed no previous SARS-CoV-2 infection. The CDR3 runs 14 residues. Germline CDR1 reads GTSNPN; CDR2 reads SVGIG (reference sequence). J was trimmed by 10 bases and V by 3 bases; bases with no gene match: 8. The sequence derives from a human donor who received a COVID-19 vaccine. Sample: CD4+ T cells from PBMCs cultured with SARS-CoV-2 spike peptides, taken before COVID-19 vaccination. This chain uses TRBV30 with TRBJ1-6; 8 bases fit TRBD1. The CDR3 here is CAWSRTGIVSPLHF. CDR3 nucleotides: TGTGCCTGGAGCCGGACAGGGATCGTATCACCCCTCCACTTT.